The clone carrying this T cell receptor beta chain was counted only a few times. Its antigen is undetermined. A universal primer site and UMIs were added as TCR cDNA was made by 5'RACE template switching. TCRdb ran MiXCR on the 5' RACE reads and lists one entry per CDR3 protein. There are a few hundred thousand distinct CDR3 sequences in the sample; about 6.9% occur only once, and about 18% lies in the top ten. These data originate in a study of T cells after yellow fever vaccination. The CDR3 runs 13 residues. Germline-derived CDR1 and CDR2 are MNHEY and SMNVEV (reference sequence). V lost 6 bases, J lost 6 bases, and 6 bases stayed unmatched. Overall study findings and caveats: Post-booster reappearance was seen for most primary-vaccination clones (just under 97% CD4, around 89% CD8). Repertoires obtained by FACS sorting could include abundant clonotypes that entered as contaminants from the bulk population. A weaker but faster secondary response was observed, peaking on day 5 versus 15.

Source: PBMCs, taken about 49 days after the first yellow fever vaccination. This clonotype was obtained from a man between 18 and 29 years old who received the YFV17D yellow fever vaccine. This chain connects TRBV27 to TRBJ2-7, with 9 bases identical to TRBD1. Here the CDR3 DNA reads TGTGCCAGCAGACAGGGGGCGACTTTCGAGCAGTACGTC. Translation: CASRQGATFEQYV.